This paragraph covers one TCR beta chain sequence. What antigen it recognizes has not been identified. Base qualities are not at hand, and no much larger clone is one base apart. This specimen belongs to a study of T-cell memory formation after mild COVID-19 (dated by TCRdb to the early 2020s). Notes on the research overall: TCR sequence clusters from the two donors were found to be largely donor specific. Two young, previously healthy adult volunteers made up the cohort, one male and one female. In two donors, T-cell clones that expanded and contracted after mild COVID-19 were followed by sequencing TCRalpha and TCRbeta repertoires longitudinally.

TCRdb records Illumina NovaSeq 6000 as the sequencer. TCRalpha and TCRbeta cDNA libraries were built by 5'RACE with constant-segment primers, adding sample barcodes and unique molecular identifiers. Trizol reagent was used to extract RNA from every sample. The libraries were amplified in two PCR steps, and the second step added a second sample barcode and Illumina TruSeq adapters. Libraries were sequenced on an Illumina NovaSeq with 2 x 150 bp paired-end reads. The authors' pipeline ran thus. The reads were demultiplexed and collapsed into UMI-guided consensus sequences using migec v1.2.7. Using mixcr v2.1.11, the UMI consensuses were aligned to TRA and TRB V and J templates and assembled into clonotypes. A clonotype was counted as expanded or contracted only if both edgeR and NoisET called the change significant, with noise models trained on biological replicates. edgeR calls used a false discovery rate-adjusted p below 0.01 and a log2 fold-change threshold of 1. As an exploratory analysis of dynamics, max-normalized trajectories of the 1000 most abundant clonotypes were examined with PCA combined with hierarchical clustering. Each responding clone was given a CD4 or CD8 phenotype based on the CD4+ and CD8+ repertoires, which had been sequenced separately. TCRdb passed the public sequencing reads through fastp at Q25 and MiXCR, retaining productive beta sequences. Rows are combined by CDR3 protein, so each entry shows the most common genes and DNA. The V and J calls follow TCRdb's processing rather than the paper's. The sample has 100,000 to 130,000 distinct CDR3 sequences on record, 13% to 15% of them singletons. The ten largest clones capture about 39% of the sample.

As encoded in the germline V gene (reference sequence), CDR1 is DFQATT while CDR2 is SNEGSKA. Spanning cysteine to phenylalanine, the CDR3 consists of 17 amino acids. The DNA shown is the 51-base CDR3, in frame from base 1. V drops 0 bases and J drops 0 bases, leaving 12 bases in between. PBMCs were isolated by Ficoll-Paque density gradient centrifugation. What the authors observed across the whole study: Contracting CD4+ clones turned up mainly in the CM and EM memory subsets, whereas EMRA was where CD8+ clones were enriched. Clones that contracted from day 15 to 85 showed balanced CD4/CD8 phenotypes, whereas a second wave of clones that expanded from day 15 to 37 leaned towards CD4+. The study included only a couple of mild cases, and larger cohorts that include severe cases with pre-infection samples were judged to be necessary. Some responding clones were found in pre-infection memory, which suggests that pre-existing cross-reactive memory T cells took part in the SARS-CoV-2 response. SARS-CoV-2 specificity of the second-wave clones peaking on day 37 was not confirmed.

The sequence was obtained from a man younger than 35 who had mild COVID-19 (a few samples of this study predate the infection). The sample titles of this study are shuffled in the database, so cell type and time point are left out; the donor was told from shared clones. The rearrangement joined TRBV20-1 to TRBJ1-6; a tentative D match to TRBD1 spans 5 bases. The specimen was PBMCs or a T cell subset sorted from them (not recorded which). The encoded CDR3 is CSARDWGGGSYNSPLHF. The sequenced DNA: TGCAGTGCTAGAGATTGGGGGGGTGGCTCCTATAATTCACCCCTCCACTTT.